The present T cell receptor beta chain was sequenced within a study of blood T cells in healthy people across ages. This clonotype was seen only a few times. Next came a second PCR, run for about 7 to 12 cycles, which used a sample-barcoded 5' primer along with a J-beta primer mix. TCRdb re-analysed the 5' RACE reads in MiXCR, keeping a single row per CDR3 protein. This sample has about 970,000 distinct CDR3 sequences; roughly half occur once, and the top ten carry about 21%. Trimming took off 4 bases at V and 6 bases at J, with 20 bases between the two ends. Germline loops: CDR1 SGHRS, CDR2 YFSETQ. CDR3 length: 15 residues.

The specimen sequenced was blood. The sequence was collected from a woman aged 55 to 70 in good health. The rearrangement links TRBV5-1 to TRBJ2-7, with D possibly TRBD1 on 7 matching bases. The DNA of the CDR3 is TGCGCCAGCAGCAGACGACAGGGTAGCGGTGGCGAGCAGTACTTC. Residues: CASSRRQGSGGEQYF. Full variable domain (rest looked up from reference TRBV5-1 and TRBJ2-7): KAGVTQTPRYLIKTRGQQVTLSCSPISGHRSVSWYQQTPGQGLQFLFEYFSETQRNKGNFPGRFSGRQFSNSRSEMNVSTLELGDSALYLCASSRRQGSGGEQYFGPGTRLTVT.